This TCR beta chain stems from a study of blood T cell repertoires in COVID-19. Study details: T cells, B-cell-depleted T cells, or PBMCs provided the cDNA or gDNA that served as material.

The V end lost 0 bases, the J end lost 5 bases, and 10 bases lay between the germline ends. CDR3 length: 15 residues. Germline values: CDR1 MNHEY, CDR2 SVGAGI. Authors' processing steps: Estimated nucleated cell counts came from reference gene primer amplification. TCRdb keeps only in-frame clones here, not all; method: immunoSEQ multiplex PCR. V and J calls and clone size come straight from that table; D and trimming were deduced from the DNA. This table has a few hundred thousand clones, 85% to 90% appearing once. The sequence derives from a woman in her 40s who had recovered from COVID-19. J is TRBJ1-4 and V is TRBV6-5; a possible D gene is TRBD1 (5 bases). Sequencing was done on a sample of peripheral blood. Written as DNA, the CDR3 is TGTGCCAGCAGTTACTCGAACCGGGGGAATGAAAAACTGTTTTTT. Its translation: CASSYSNRGNEKLFF.